This T cell receptor (beta chain) is from a study of CD8 T cells in ankylosing spondylitis. Preparation of TCR beta libraries was done by quantitative 5'-RACE with molecular barcodes. MiXCR was run by TCRdb on the 5' RACE reads, yielding one entry per CDR3 protein. The sample holds over 700,000 distinct CDR3 sequences, 15% to 20% seen once. There are a few counts of this clonotype. Its antigen is not known. Study observations and caveats: Disease-linked clones bore a CD8+ phenotype and were relatively rare in peripheral blood. Past studies reported some motif variants in reactive arthritis synovial fluid and blood. Ankylosing spondylitis blood seemed to carry a telltale TCR beta motif made of under ten highly homologous variants.

V shed 2 bases, J shed 2 bases, and the junction held 2 bases outside the gene matches. This CDR3 is built from 14 residues. CDR1 is MGHDK and CDR2 is SYGVNS in the germline V gene. This chain joins TRBV25-1 and TRBJ1-2; TRBD1 aligns across 7 bases. Material for sequencing was blood, either unsorted or a sorted T cell fraction (not recorded which). The receptor comes from a male donor with ankylosing spondylitis. The CDR3, as DNA: TGTGCCAGCAGTGAACGGGACAGAAACTATGGCTACACCTTC. Its translation is CASSERDRNYGYTF.